The count of the clone carrying this TCR beta chain is one. Its antigen is unidentified. This record belongs to a study of OX40 agonist ivuxolimab in advanced cancers. For the study at large: The dose-escalation cohort had hepatocellular carcinoma, melanoma, renal cell or head and neck cancer. Averaging 60 years in age, with a range of about 23 to 79, the cohort was 80% to 90% male.

TCRdb's table, derived via immunoSEQ multiplex PCR, lists solely in-frame clones and lacks some. The table shows more than 80,000 clones, with about 90% occurring only once. Findings of the study overall: Expanded clones were, on average, more numerous among CD8+ T cells than CD4+.

Germline CDR1 and CDR2: MDHEN and SYDVKM. V lost 4 bases, J lost 1 base, and 1 base lay in between. The CDR3 runs 11 residues. The sample was CD4+ or CD8+ T cells sorted from blood, taken in a trial of the OX40 agonist ivuxolimab. This chain links TRBV28 with TRBJ2-5, with D unclear. This sequence originates from an adult with an advanced solid tumor such as melanoma, head and neck, liver or kidney cancer. The CDR3 protein is CASSSQETQYF. CDR3 nucleotide sequence: TGTGCCAGCAGTTCCCAAGAGACCCAGTACTTC.